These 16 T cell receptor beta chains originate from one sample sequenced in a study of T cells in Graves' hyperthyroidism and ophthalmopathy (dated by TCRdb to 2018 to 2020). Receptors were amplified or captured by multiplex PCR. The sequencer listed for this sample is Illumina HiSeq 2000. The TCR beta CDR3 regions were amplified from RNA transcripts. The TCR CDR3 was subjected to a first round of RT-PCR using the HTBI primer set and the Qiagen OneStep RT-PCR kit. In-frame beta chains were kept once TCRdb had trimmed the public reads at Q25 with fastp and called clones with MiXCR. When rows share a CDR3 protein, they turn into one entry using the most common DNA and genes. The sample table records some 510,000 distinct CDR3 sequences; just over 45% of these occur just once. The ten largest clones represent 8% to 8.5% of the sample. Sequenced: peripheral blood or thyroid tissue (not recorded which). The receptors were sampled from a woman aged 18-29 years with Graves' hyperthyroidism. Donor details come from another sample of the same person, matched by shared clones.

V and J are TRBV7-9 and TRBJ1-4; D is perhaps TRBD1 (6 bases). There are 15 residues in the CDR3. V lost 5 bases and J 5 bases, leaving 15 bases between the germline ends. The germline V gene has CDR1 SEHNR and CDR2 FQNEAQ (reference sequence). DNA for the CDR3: TGTGCCAGCAGCATCGAACAGGGCCCCAATGAAAAACTGTTTTTT. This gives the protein CASSIEQGPNEKLFF.

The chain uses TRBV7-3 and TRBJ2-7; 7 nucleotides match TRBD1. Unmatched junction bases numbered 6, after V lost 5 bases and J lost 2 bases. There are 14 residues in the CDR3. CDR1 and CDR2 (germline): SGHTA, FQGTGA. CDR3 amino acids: CASSPFTGAYEQYF. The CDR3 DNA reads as TGTGCCAGCAGCCCTTTCACAGGGGCCTACGAGCAGTACTTC. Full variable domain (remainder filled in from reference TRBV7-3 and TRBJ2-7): GAGVSQTPSNKVTEKGKYVELRCDPISGHTALYWYRQSLGQGPEFLIYFQGTGAADDSGLPNDRFFAVRPEGSVSTLKIQRTERGDSAVYLCASSPFTGAYEQYFGPGTRLTVT.

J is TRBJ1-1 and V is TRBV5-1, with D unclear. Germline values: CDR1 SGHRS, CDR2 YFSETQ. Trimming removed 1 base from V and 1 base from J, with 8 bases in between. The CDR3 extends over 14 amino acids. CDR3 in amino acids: CASSLRMGNTEAFF. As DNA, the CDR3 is TGCGCCAGCAGCTTGCGTATGGGGAACACTGAAGCTTTCTTT. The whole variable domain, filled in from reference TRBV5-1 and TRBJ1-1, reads KAGVTQTPRYLIKTRGQQVTLSCSPISGHRSVSWYQQTPGQGLQFLFEYFSETQRNKGNFPGRFSGRQFSNSRSEMNVSTLELGDSALYLCASSLRMGNTEAFFGQGTRLTVV.

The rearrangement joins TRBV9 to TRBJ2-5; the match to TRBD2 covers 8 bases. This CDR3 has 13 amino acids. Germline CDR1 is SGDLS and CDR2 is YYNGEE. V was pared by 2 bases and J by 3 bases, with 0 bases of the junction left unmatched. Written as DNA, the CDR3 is TGTGCCAGCAGCGTGGGACTAGAAGAGACCCAGTACTTC. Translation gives CASSVGLEETQYF. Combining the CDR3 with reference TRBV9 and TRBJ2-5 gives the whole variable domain DSGVTQTPKHLITATGQRVTLRCSPRSGDLSVYWYQQSLDQGLQFLIQYYNGEERAKGNILERFSAQQFPDLHSELNLSSLELGDSALYFCASSVGLEETQYFGPGTRLLVL.

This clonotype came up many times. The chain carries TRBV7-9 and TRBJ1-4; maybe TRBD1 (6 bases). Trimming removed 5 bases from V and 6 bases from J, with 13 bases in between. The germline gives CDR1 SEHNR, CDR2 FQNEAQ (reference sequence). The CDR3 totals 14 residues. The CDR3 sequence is CASSRLGGDEKLFF. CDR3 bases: TGTGCCAGCAGCCGCCTGGGGGGCGATGAAAAACTGTTTTTT.

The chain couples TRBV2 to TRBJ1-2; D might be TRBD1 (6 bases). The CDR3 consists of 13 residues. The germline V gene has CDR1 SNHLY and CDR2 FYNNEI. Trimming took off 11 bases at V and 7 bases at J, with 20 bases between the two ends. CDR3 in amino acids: CAWSVGGGVGYTF. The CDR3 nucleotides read TGTGCCTGGAGTGTAGGGGGGGGTGTTGGCTACACCTTC. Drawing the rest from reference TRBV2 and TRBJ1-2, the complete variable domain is EPEVTQTPSHQVTQMGQEVILRCVPISNHLYFYWYRQILGQKVEFLVSFYNNEISEKSEIFDDQFSVERPDGSNFTLKIRSTKLEDSAMYFCAWSVGGGVGYTFGSGTRLTVV.

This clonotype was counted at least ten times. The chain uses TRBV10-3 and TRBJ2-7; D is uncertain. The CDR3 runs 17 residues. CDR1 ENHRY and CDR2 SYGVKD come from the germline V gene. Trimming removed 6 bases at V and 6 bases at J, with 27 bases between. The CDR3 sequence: CAISPSRVGSVLSEQYF. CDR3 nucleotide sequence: TGTGCCATCAGCCCTTCTCGGGTTGGGTCTGTCCTTAGCGAGCAGTACTTC.

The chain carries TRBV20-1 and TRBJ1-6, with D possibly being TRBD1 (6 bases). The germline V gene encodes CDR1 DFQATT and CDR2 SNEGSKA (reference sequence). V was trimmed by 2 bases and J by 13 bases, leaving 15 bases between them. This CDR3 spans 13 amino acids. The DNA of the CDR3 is TGCAGTGCTAGACTACAGGGTGATCAGCCCCTCCACTTT. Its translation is CSARLQGDQPLHF.

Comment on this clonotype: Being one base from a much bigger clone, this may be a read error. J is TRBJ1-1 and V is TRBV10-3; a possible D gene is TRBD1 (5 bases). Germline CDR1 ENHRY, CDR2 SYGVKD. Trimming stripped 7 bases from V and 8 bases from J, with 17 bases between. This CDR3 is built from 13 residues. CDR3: CAIKLPGGREAFF. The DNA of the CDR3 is TGTGCCATCAAGTTACCGGGGGGGAGAGAAGCTTTCTTT.

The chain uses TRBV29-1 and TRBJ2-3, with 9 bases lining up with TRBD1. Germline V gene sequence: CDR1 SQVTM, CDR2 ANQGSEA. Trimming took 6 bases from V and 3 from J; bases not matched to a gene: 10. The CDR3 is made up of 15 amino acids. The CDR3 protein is CSVPPRTGVTDTQYF. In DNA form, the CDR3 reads TGCAGCGTCCCCCCCCGGACAGGGGTGACAGATACGCAGTATTTT.

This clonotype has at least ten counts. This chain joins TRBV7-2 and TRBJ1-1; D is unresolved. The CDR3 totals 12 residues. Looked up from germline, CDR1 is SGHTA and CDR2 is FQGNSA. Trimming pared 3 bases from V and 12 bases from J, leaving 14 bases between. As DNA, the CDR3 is TGTGCCAGCAGCTTGGTTTTGCCGGCGACTTTCTTT. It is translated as CASSLVLPATFF.

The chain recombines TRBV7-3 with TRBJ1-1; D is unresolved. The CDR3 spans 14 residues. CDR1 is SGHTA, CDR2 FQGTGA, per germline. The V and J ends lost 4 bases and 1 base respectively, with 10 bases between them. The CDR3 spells CASSSRDSNTEAFF. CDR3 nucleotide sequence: TGTGCCAGCAGCTCTCGAGATTCGAACACTGAAGCTTTCTTT.

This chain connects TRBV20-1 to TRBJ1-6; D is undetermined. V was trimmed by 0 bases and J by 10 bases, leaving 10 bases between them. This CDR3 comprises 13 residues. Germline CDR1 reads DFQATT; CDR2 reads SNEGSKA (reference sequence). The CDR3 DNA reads TGCAGTGCTAGAGAGGGGATGGGGTCACCCCTCCACTTT. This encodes CSAREGMGSPLHF.

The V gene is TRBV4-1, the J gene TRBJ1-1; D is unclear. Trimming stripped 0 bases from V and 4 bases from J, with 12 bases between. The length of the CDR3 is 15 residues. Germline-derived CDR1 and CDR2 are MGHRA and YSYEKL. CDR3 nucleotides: TGCGCCAGCAGCCAAGATTCCCGTCGGAGCACTGAAGCTTTCTTT. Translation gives CASSQDSRRSTEAFF.

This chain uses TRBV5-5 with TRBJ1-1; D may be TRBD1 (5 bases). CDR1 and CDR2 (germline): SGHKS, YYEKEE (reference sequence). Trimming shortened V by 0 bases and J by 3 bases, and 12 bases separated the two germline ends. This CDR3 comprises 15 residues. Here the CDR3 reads CASSLVARGYTEAFF. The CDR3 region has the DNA TGTGCCAGCAGCTTGGTAGCAAGGGGATACACTGAAGCTTTCTTT. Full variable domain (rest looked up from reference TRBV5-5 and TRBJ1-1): DAGVTQSPTHLIKTRGQQVTLRCSPISGHKSVSWYQQVLGQGPQFIFQYYEKEERGRGNFPDRFSARQFPNYSSELNVNALLLGDSALYLCASSLVARGYTEAFFGQGTRLTVV.

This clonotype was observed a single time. The CDR3 is CASSAARTGELFF. DNA for the CDR3: TGTGCCAGCAGTGCGGCCAGGACCGGGGAGCTGTTTTTT. The chain carries TRBV2 and TRBJ2-2; D remains unclear. This CDR3 contains 13 residues. V lost 4 bases and J lost 5, with 8 bases in between. CDR1 is SNHLY and CDR2 is FYNNEI in the germline V gene.